This is a list of T cell receptor beta chains from one sample in a study of blood T cell repertoires in COVID-19. Generated by immunoSEQ multiplex PCR, the TCRdb table keeps only in-frame clones and is missing some. The sample holds 90,000 to 100,000 clones, roughly 79% seen once. What was sequenced was peripheral blood. The origin of the receptors is a man between 65 and 85 years old with acute or convalescent COVID-19. Each CDR3 is given with its conserved first and last residue. D genes are given only for firm matches. Some rows mark clone size as missing; the rest say once, few, many or name a class of expanded clone.

NA	TRBJ2-7	NA	TRBV19	CASSIVGAHREQYF	TGTGCCAGTAGTATAGTAGGGGCCCATCGCGAGCAGTACTTC
NA	TRBJ2-3	NA	TRBV5-8	CASSLTDTQYF	TGTGCCAGCAGCCTCACAGATACGCAGTATTTT
once	TRBJ2-7	TRBD2	TRBV3-1/TRBV3-2	CASSPSSGSYEQYF	TGTGCCAGCAGCCCTAGCAGCGGGAGCTACGAGCAGTACTTC
NA	TRBJ2-1	TRBD2	TRBV11-2	CASSARTSGTNEQFF	TGTGCCAGCAGCGCCCGCACTAGCGGGACCAATGAGCAGTTCTTC
NA	TRBJ2-2	NA	TRBV28	CASLDSNTGELFF	TGTGCCAGCCTGGACAGCAACACCGGGGAGCTGTTTTTT
NA	TRBJ1-2	NA	TRBV11-2	CASSLVRRGQFLAF	TGTGCCAGCAGCTTAGTACGTCGTGGGCAATTCCTCGCCTTC
NA	TRBJ2-1	TRBD2	TRBV19	CASSLQPGLAGVNEQFF	TGTGCCAGTAGTCTACAACCGGGACTAGCGGGAGTAAATGAGCAGTTCTTC
NA	TRBJ1-6	TRBD1	TRBV28	CASSLGSGGLYNSPLHF	TGTGCCAGCAGTTTAGGCTCAGGGGGGCTATATAATTCACCCCTCCACTTT
NA	TRBJ1-6	NA	TRBV7-6	CASSLAEGSPLHF	TGTGCCAGCAGCTTAGCGGAGGGTTCACCCCTCCACTTT
NA	TRBJ2-5	TRBD2	TRBV7-9	CASSQTGGTQETQYF	TGTGCCAGCAGCCAGACGGGGGGGACCCAAGAGACCCAGTACTTC
NA	TRBJ1-2	TRBD1	TRBV28	CASRNQGGLANYGYTF	TGTGCCAGCAGAAACCAGGGGGGTTTAGCTAACTATGGCTACACCTTC
NA	TRBJ2-1	TRBD1	TRBV11-3	CASSPEGASYNEQFF	TGTGCCAGCAGCCCCGAGGGGGCCTCCTACAATGAGCAGTTCTTC
NA	TRBJ1-2	NA	TRBV10-3	CAISGLQGYGYTF	TGTGCCATCAGTGGCTTACAGGGCTATGGCTACACCTTC
NA	TRBJ2-3	TRBD2	TRBV27	CASSLRDTGLAGRTDTQYF	TGTGCCAGCAGTTTAAGGGACACGGGACTAGCGGGGCGCACAGATACGCAGTATTTT
NA	TRBJ1-5	NA	TRBV30	CAWSDGQSNQPQHF	TGTGCCTGGAGTGATGGACAGAGCAATCAGCCCCAGCATTTT
NA	TRBJ1-3	NA	TRBV28	CASSLGGRSSGNTIYF	TGTGCCAGCAGTTTAGGAGGACGGAGCTCTGGAAACACCATATATTTT
NA	TRBJ2-1	TRBD2	TRBV15	CATSRATSGRAYEQFF	TGTGCCACCAGCAGAGCTACTAGCGGGAGGGCCTATGAGCAGTTCTTC
NA	TRBJ2-2	NA	TRBV24-1	CATSQKGLTSGELFF	TGTGCCACCAGTCAAAAAGGACTTACCTCCGGGGAGCTGTTTTTT
NA	TRBJ2-3	NA	TRBV5-4	CASSLGQGDTQYF	TGTGCCAGCAGCTTGGGTCAGGGAGATACGCAGTATTTT
NA	TRBJ2-7	TRBD2	TRBV19	CASSASGGDYEQYF	TGTGCCAGTAGCGCTAGCGGGGGGGACTACGAGCAGTACTTC
NA	TRBJ2-5	NA	TRBV7-3	CASSPELQETQYF	TGTGCCAGCAGCCCCGAACTACAAGAGACCCAGTACTTC
NA	TRBJ2-7	NA	TRBV18	CASSPSSTGGAYEQYF	TGTGCCAGCTCACCTTCATCCACAGGGGGGGCCTACGAGCAGTACTTC
NA	TRBJ2-2	NA	TRBV11-1	CASSLGQNTGELFF	TGTGCCAGCAGCTTAGGACAGAACACCGGGGAGCTGTTTTTT
NA	TRBJ1-3	NA	TRBV6-1	CASSEGQASGNTIYF	TGTGCCAGCAGTGAAGGACAGGCATCTGGAAACACCATATATTTT
once	TRBJ1-5	NA	TRBV30	CAWSRSGTRGNQPQHF	TGTGCCTGGAGTAGAAGCGGGACTCGAGGGAATCAGCCCCAGCATTTT
NA	TRBJ2-7	NA	TRBV20-1	CSAQKLYEQYF	TGCAGTGCTCAGAAGTTGTACGAGCAGTACTTC